The sequence of this TCR beta chain was determined in a study of T cell repertoires in cytomegalovirus infection. Whole-study context: Public signatures in TCR beta pointed to CMV infection and matching HLA type. Study conclusions and caveats: Summed frequency of public TCR beta families distinguished CMV carriers with the relevant HLA. HLA-C-restricted, CMV-specific TCR beta clonotypes were dominant ex vivo.

The CDR3 length is 13 residues. CDR1 is DFQATT, CDR2 SNEGSKA, per germline (reference sequence). The ends lost 6 bases at V and 5 bases at J; junction bases unmatched: 5. TCRdb recomputed calls from the reads with MiXCR, one row per CDR3 protein. The sample lists approximately 500,000 distinct CDR3 sequences, 10% to 12% occurring once. In regard to this clonotype: Antigen: not known.

The sample comprised PBMCs. The source of this sequence is a human donor in good health (CMV status not recorded). Some clones in this sample may be carry-over from other donors' samples. The chain uses TRBV20-1 and TRBJ1-5, with 9 positions matching TRBD1. In nucleotides, the CDR3 is TGCAGTGCCCACACAGGGGGCGATCAGCCCCAGCATTTT. This translates into CSAHTGGDQPQHF.